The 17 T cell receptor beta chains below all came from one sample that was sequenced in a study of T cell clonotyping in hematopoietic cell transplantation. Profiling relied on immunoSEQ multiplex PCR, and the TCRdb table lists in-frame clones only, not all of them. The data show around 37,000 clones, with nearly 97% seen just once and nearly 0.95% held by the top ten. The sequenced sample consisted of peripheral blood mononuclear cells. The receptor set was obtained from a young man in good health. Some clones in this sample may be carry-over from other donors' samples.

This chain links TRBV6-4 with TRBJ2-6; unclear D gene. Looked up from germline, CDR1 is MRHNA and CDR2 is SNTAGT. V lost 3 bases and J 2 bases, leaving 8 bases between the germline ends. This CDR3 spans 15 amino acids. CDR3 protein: CASSEPKAGANVLTF. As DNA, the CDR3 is TGTGCCAGCAGTGAGCCCAAGGCTGGGGCCAACGTCCTGACTTTC.

CDR3 nucleotide sequence: TGTGCCAGCAGCTCCCGGGTCCACCGGGACAGGGAGATCACAGATACGCAGTATTTT. Amino acid sequence: CASSSRVHRDREITDTQYF. The rearrangement uses TRBV7-9 and TRBJ2-3, with 9 bases matching TRBD1. V trimming: 4 bases; J trimming: 2 bases; junction bases outside the gene matches: 16. Germline assignment: CDR1 SEHNR and CDR2 FQNEAQ (reference sequence). The CDR3 covers 19 residues.

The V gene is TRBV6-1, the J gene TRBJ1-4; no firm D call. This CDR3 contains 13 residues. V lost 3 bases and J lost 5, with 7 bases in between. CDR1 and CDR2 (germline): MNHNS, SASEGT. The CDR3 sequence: CASSEPGNEKLFF. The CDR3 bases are TGTGCCAGCAGTGAGCCGGGGAATGAAAAACTGTTTTTT.

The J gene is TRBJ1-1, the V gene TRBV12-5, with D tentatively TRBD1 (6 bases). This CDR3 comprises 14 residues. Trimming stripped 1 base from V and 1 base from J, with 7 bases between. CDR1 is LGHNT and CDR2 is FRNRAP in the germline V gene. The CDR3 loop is CASGLEGGNTEAFF. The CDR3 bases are TGTGCTAGTGGTTTGGAAGGGGGGAACACTGAAGCTTTCTTT.

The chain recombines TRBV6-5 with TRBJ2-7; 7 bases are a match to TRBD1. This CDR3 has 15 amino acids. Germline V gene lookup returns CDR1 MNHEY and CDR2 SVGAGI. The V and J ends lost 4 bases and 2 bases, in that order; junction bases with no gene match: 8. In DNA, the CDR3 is TGTGCCAGCAGTTCCCCTGGGACAGTTACCTACGAGCAGTACTTC. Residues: CASSSPGTVTYEQYF.

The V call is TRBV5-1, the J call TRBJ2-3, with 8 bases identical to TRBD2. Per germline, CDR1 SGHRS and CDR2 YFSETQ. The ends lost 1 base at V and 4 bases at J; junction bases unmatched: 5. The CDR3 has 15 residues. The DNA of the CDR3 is TGCGCCAGCAGCTTGAGTAGCGGGGTTCCAGATACGCAGTATTTT. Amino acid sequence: CASSLSSGVPDTQYF.

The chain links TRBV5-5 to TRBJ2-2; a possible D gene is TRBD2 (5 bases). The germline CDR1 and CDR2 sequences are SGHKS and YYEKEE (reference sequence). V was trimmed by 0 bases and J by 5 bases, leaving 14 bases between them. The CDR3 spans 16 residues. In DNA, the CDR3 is TGTGCCAGCAGCTTGGCCTCGGGGATTGAGACCGGGGAGCTGTTTTTT. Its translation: CASSLASGIETGELFF.

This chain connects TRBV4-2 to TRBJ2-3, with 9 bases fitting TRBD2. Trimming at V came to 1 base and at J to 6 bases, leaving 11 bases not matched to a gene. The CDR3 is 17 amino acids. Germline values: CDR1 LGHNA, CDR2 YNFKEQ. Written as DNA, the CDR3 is TGTGCCAGCAGCCAAGTCGGCGGGGGGGCTTCGGTCGATACGCAGTATTTT. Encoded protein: CASSQVGGGASVDTQYF.

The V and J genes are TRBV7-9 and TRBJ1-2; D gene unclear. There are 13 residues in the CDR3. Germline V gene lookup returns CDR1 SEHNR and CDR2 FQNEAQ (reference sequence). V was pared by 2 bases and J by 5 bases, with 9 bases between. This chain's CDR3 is CASSLNSQYGYTF. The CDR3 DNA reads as TGTGCCAGCAGCTTAAACAGCCAGTATGGCTACACCTTC.

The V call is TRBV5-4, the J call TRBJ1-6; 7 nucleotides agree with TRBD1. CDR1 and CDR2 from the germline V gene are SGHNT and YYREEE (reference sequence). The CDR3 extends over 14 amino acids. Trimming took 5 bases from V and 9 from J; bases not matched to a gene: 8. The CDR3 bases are TGTGCCAGCAGGGGAGGGGACAGTCTTTCACCCCTCCACTTT. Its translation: CASRGGDSLSPLHF.

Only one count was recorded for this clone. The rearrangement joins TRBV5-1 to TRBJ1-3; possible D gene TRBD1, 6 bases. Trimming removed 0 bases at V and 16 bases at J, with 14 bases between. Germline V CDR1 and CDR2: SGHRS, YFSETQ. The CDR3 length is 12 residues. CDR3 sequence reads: CASSLDRGLLYF. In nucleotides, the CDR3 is TGCGCCAGCAGCTTGGATCGGGGGCTGCTGTATTTT.

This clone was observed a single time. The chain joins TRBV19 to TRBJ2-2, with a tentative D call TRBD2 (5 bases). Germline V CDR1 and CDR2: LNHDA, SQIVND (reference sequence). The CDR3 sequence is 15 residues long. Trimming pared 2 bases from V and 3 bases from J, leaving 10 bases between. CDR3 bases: TGTGCCAGTAGTATACCGGGGTCGGACACCGGGGAGCTGTTTTTT. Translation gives CASSIPGSDTGELFF. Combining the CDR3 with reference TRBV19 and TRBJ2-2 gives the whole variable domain DGGITQSPKYLFRKEGQNVTLSCEQNLNHDAMYWYRQDPGQGLRLIYYSQIVNDFQKGDIAEGYSVSREKKESFPLTVTSAQKNPTAFYLCASSIPGSDTGELFFGEGSRLTVL.

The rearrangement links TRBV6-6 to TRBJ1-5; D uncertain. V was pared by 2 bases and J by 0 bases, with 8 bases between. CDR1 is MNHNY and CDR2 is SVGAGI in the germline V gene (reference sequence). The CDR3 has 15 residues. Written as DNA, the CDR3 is TGTGCCAGCAGTTACCCGGAGAATAGCAATCAGCCCCAGCATTTT. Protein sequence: CASSYPENSNQPQHF.

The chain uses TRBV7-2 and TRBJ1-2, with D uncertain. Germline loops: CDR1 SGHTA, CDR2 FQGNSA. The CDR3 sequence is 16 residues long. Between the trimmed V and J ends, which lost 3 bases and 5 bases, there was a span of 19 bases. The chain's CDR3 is CASSLEAGRQGYGYTF. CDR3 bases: TGTGCCAGCAGCTTGGAAGCAGGCCGCCAAGGGTATGGCTACACCTTC.

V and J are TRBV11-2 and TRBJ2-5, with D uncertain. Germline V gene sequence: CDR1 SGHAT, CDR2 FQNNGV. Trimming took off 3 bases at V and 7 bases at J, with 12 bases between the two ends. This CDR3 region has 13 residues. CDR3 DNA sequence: TGTGCCAGCAGCTTCGGAAGGTCCGGGACCCAGTACTTC. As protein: CASSFGRSGTQYF.

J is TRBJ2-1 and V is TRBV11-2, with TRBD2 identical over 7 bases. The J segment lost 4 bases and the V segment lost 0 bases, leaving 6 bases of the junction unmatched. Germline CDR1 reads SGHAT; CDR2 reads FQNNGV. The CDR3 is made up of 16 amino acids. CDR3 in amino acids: CASSLDWLADYNEQFF. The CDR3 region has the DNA TGTGCCAGCAGCTTAGATTGGCTAGCGGATTACAATGAGCAGTTCTTC.

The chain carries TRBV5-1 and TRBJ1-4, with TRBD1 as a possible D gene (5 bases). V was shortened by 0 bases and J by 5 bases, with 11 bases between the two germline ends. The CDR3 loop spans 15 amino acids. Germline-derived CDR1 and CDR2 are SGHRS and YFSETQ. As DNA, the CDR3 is TGCGCCAGCAGCTTGGAGGCAGGGATGAATGAAAAACTGTTTTTT. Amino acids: CASSLEAGMNEKLFF.